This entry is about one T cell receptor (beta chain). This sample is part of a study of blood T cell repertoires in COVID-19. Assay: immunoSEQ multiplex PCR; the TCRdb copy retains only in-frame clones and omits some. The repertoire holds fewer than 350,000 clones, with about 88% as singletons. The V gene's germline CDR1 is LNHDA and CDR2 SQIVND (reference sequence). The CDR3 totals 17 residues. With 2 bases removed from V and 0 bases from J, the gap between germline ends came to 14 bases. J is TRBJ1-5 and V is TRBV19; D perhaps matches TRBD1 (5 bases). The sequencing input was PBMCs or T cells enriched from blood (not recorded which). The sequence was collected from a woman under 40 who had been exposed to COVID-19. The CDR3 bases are TGTGCCAGTAGTATACCCTCGGGGGTCAGTAGCAATCAGCCCCAGCATTTT. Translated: CASSIPSGVSSNQPQHF. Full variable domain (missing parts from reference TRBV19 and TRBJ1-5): DGGITQSPKYLFRKEGQNVTLSCEQNLNHDAMYWYRQDPGQGLRLIYYSQIVNDFQKGDIAEGYSVSREKKESFPLTVTSAQKNPTAFYLCASSIPSGVSSNQPQHFGDGTRLSIL.